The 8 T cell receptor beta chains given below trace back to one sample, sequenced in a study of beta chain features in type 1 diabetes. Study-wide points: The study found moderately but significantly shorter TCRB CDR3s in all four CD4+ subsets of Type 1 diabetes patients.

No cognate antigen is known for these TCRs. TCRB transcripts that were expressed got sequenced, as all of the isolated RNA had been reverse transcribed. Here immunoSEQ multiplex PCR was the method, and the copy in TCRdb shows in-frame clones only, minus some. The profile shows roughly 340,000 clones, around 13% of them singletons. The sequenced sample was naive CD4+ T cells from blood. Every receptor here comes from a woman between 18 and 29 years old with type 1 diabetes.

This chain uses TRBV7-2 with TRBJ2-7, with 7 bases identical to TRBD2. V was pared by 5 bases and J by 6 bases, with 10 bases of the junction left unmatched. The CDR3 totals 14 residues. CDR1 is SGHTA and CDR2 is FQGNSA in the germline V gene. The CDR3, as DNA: TGTGCCAGCAGCCCCTCCCCGTGGGAGGGCGAGCAGTACTTC. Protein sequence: CASSPSPWEGEQYF.

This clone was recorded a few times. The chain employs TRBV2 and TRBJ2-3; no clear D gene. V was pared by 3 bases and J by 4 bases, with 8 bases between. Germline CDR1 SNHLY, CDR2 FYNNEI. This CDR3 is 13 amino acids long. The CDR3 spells CASSDVGSDTQYF. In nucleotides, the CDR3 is TGTGCCAGCAGTGACGTCGGGTCAGATACGCAGTATTTT.

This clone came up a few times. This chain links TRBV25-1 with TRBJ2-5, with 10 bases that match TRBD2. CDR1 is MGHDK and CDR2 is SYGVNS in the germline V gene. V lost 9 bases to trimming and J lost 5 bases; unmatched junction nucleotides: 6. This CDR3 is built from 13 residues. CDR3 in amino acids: CASSLAGVETQYF. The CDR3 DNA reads TGTGCCAGTTCCCTAGCGGGGGTGGAGACCCAGTACTTC.

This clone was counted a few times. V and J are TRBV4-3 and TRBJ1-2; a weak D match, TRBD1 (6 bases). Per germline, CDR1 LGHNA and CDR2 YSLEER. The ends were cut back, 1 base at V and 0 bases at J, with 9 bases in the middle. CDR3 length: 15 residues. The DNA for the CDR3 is TGCGCCAGCAGCCAAGGGACAGCAGCTAACTATGGCTACACCTTC. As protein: CASSQGTAANYGYTF.

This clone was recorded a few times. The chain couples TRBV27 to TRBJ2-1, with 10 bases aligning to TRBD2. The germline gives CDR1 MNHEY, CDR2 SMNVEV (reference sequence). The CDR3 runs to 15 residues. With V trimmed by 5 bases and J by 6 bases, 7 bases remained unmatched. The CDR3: CASSTPAGGLNEQFF. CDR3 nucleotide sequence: TGTGCCAGCAGTACTCCAGCGGGGGGGCTCAATGAGCAGTTCTTC.

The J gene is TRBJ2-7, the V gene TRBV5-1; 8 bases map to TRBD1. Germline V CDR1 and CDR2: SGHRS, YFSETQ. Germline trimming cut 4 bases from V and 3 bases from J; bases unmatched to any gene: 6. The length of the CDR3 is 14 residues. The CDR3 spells CASSLTGTGYEQYF. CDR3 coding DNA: TGCGCCAGCAGCCTGACCGGGACAGGCTACGAGCAGTACTTC.

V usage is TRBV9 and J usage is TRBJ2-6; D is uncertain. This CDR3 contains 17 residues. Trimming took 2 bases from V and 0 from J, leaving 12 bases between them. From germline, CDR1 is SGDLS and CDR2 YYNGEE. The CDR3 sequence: CASSVSGPVSGANVLTF. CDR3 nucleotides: TGTGCCAGCAGCGTGTCAGGTCCGGTCTCTGGGGCCAACGTCCTGACTTTC.

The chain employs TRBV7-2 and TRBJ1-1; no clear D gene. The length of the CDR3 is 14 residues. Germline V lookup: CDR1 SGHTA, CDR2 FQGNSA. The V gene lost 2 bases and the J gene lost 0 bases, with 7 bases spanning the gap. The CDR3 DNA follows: TGTGCCAGCAGCTTAACGAGTATGAACACTGAAGCTTTCTTT. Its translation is CASSLTSMNTEAFF.